The 2 T cell receptor beta chains listed next were all sequenced from one sample in a study of T-cell reconstitution after alpha-beta-depleted transplantation in children. The authors prepared the TCRbeta library with unique molecular identifiers. One entry per CDR3 protein, called by TCRdb with MiXCR from the PCR reads. This table holds a few hundred thousand distinct CDR3 sequences, roughly an eighth found once. Material: PBMCs from the stem cell graft donor, obtained from the stem cell graft. These receptors all come from a human donor who donated a stem cell graft to a child with combined immunodeficiency.

This clonotype has more than one count but fewer than ten. V and J are TRBV29-1 and TRBJ2-1, with a possible D match to TRBD1 (6 bases). The CDR3 runs 14 residues. From germline, CDR1 is SQVTM and CDR2 ANQGSEA. The germline V and J ends were trimmed by 3 bases and 0 bases, with 9 bases remaining between them. Here the CDR3 DNA reads TGCAGCGTTGACGACAGGAGCTCCTACAATGAGCAGTTCTTC. Its translation: CSVDDRSSYNEQFF.

The chain combines TRBV5-6 with TRBJ1-5, with 9 bases that match TRBD1. Looked up from germline, CDR1 is SGHDT and CDR2 is YYEEEE. Trimming took 4 bases from V and 5 from J; bases not matched to a gene: 4. This CDR3 has 14 amino acids. The CDR3 here is CASSLRDRDQPQHF. CDR3 DNA sequence: TGTGCCAGCAGCCTCCGGGACAGGGATCAGCCCCAGCATTTT.